These T cell receptor beta chains were read from a single sample in a study of blood T cell repertoires in COVID-19. Only in-frame clones appear in the TCRdb table, and some are missing; sequencing was by immunoSEQ multiplex PCR. The sample contains approximately 230,000 clones, 88% of which appear only once. The sample consisted of peripheral blood. These receptors were obtained from a woman between 25 and 40 years old with COVID-19, enrolled during active disease. Each CDR3 is given with its conserved first and last residue. D genes are given only for firm matches. Clone size is shown for a subset of rows, as once, few, many or a class of expanded clone.

V	size	J	D	CDR3	DNA
TRBV27	.	TRBJ1-1	.	CASNAREGTEAFF	TGTGCCAGCAATGCCAGGGAGGGGACTGAAGCTTTCTTT
TRBV5-1	.	TRBJ1-2	TRBD1	CASSSAGQGSGGYTF	TGCGCCAGCAGCTCCGCGGGACAGGGTTCCGGTGGCTACACCTTC
TRBV5-4	once	TRBJ2-7	TRBD1	CASSPTIYRGREQYF	TGTGCCAGCAGCCCTACGATCTACAGGGGAAGGGAGCAGTACTTC
TRBV27	.	TRBJ1-6	.	CASSLEGFYNSPLHF	TGTGCCAGCAGTTTGGAGGGTTTCTATAATTCACCCCTCCACTTT
TRBV24-1	.	TRBJ1-1	TRBD1	CATSDPTGEAFF	TGTGCCACCAGTGACCCGACAGGGGAAGCTTTCTTT
TRBV6-2/TRBV6-3	.	TRBJ1-1	.	CASSSSENTEAFF	TGTGCCAGCAGTTCGAGTGAGAACACTGAAGCTTTCTTT
TRBV3-1/TRBV3-2	.	TRBJ1-2	TRBD1	CASSPTGVNYGYTF	TGTGCCAGCAGCCCAACAGGGGTTAACTATGGCTACACCTTC
TRBV4-3	.	TRBJ2-5	TRBD1	CASSQSGQVIETQYF	TGCGCCAGCAGCCAAAGCGGACAGGTAATAGAGACCCAGTACTTC
TRBV10-3	few	TRBJ2-1	TRBD2	CAITGTSGDEQFF	TGTGCCATCACCGGGACTAGCGGGGATGAGCAGTTCTTC
TRBV5-1	once	TRBJ1-1	.	CASSWGAGYNTEAFF	TGCGCCAGCAGCTGGGGTGCGGGATATAACACTGAAGCTTTCTTT
TRBV4-2	.	TRBJ2-5	TRBD1	CASSPNGAGTGGRETQYF	TGTGCCAGCAGCCCGAATGGAGCTGGGACAGGGGGCAGGGAGACCCAGTACTTC
TRBV5-1	.	TRBJ2-2	TRBD2	CASSLGTSATGELFF	TGCGCCAGCAGCTTGGGGACTAGCGCCACCGGGGAGCTGTTTTTT
TRBV18	.	TRBJ2-2	.	CASSPPDTTTLGAYGELFF	TGTGCCAGCTCACCACCGGATACAACCACTCTAGGGGCGTATGGGGAGCTGTTTTTT
TRBV25-1	.	TRBJ2-5	.	CASSEYGGQETQYF	TGTGCCAGCAGTGAATATGGGGGGCAAGAGACCCAGTACTTC
TRBV5-6	.	TRBJ2-1	TRBD1	CASSSGTGIGSNEQFF	TGTGCCAGCAGCTCGGGGACAGGGATAGGTTCCAATGAGCAGTTCTTC
TRBV29-1	.	TRBJ1-1	TRBD1	CSVIPRQGLRAFF	TGCAGCGTGATACCCCGACAGGGTTTGAGGGCTTTCTTT
TRBV27	few	TRBJ1-6	TRBD1	CASSLWRQGSGSPLHF	TGTGCCAGCAGTTTATGGAGACAGGGGTCAGGATCACCCCTCCACTTT
TRBV19	.	TRBJ2-3	.	CASSIISQAPDTQYF	TGTGCCAGTAGTATCATTAGTCAAGCTCCAGATACGCAGTATTTT
TRBV15	.	TRBJ1-4	.	CATSRGAGHNEKLFF	TGTGCCACCAGCAGAGGCGCAGGGCATAATGAAAAACTGTTTTTT
TRBV7-8	.	TRBJ2-3	TRBD1	CASSLWGQGSTDTQYF	TGTGCCAGCAGCTTGTGGGGACAGGGGTCCACAGATACGCAGTATTTT
TRBV5-5	once	TRBJ1-1	TRBD1	CASSLGGGWGTEAFF	TGTGCCAGCAGCTTGGGAGGGGGCTGGGGCACTGAAGCTTTCTTT
TRBV6-2/TRBV6-3	.	TRBJ2-7	TRBD2	CASSYGLAGAYEQYF	TGTGCCAGCAGTTACGGGCTAGCGGGGGCCTACGAGCAGTACTTC
TRBV6-2/TRBV6-3	.	TRBJ1-5	.	CASSQDPRDQPQHF	TGTGCCAGCAGCCAGGACCCGAGGGATCAGCCCCAGCATTTT
TRBV10-3	.	TRBJ2-2	TRBD1	CAINRGPNTGELFF	TGTGCCATCAACAGGGGCCCGAACACCGGGGAGCTGTTTTTT
TRBV5-6	.	TRBJ2-1	TRBD2	CASGGLAGGPYNEQFF	TGTGCCAGCGGGGGACTAGCGGGAGGGCCGTACAATGAGCAGTTCTTC
TRBV5-1	.	TRBJ1-4	TRBD1	CASSFGQGFDEKLFF	TGCGCCAGCAGCTTTGGACAGGGGTTCGATGAAAAACTGTTTTTT
TRBV3-1/TRBV3-2	.	TRBJ2-5	TRBD1	CASSQVTGPRVETQYF	TGTGCCAGCAGCCAAGTGACAGGGCCCCGGGTTGAGACCCAGTACTTC
TRBV7-8	few	TRBJ1-1	TRBD1	CASSAGTGVAGTEAFF	TGTGCCAGCAGCGCCGGGACAGGGGTGGCGGGCACTGAAGCTTTCTTT
TRBV9	.	TRBJ2-1	.	CASSVATPGRVGDNEQFF	TGTGCCAGCAGCGTAGCTACTCCGGGGAGAGTTGGAGACAATGAGCAGTTCTTC
TRBV29-1	.	TRBJ1-1	TRBD1	CSVQTGGNTEAFF	TGCAGCGTACAGACAGGGGGGAACACTGAAGCTTTCTTT
TRBV6-6	.	TRBJ1-1	.	CASSYSGRRTEAFF	TGTGCCAGCAGTTACTCGGGCAGGAGGACTGAAGCTTTCTTT
TRBV6-4	.	TRBJ2-3	TRBD1	CASSEDRTTDTQYF	TGTGCCAGCAGTGAGGACAGGACCACAGATACGCAGTATTTT
TRBV6-2/TRBV6-3	.	TRBJ1-5	.	CASSYEDRFSTGNQPQHF	TGTGCCAGCAGTTACGAGGACAGATTTTCCACGGGCAATCAGCCCCAGCATTTT
TRBV11-2	.	TRBJ1-1	TRBD1	CASSPRPGTGRSLGTEAFF	TGTGCCAGCAGCCCTCGTCCCGGGACAGGCAGAAGTTTGGGAACTGAAGCTTTCTTT
TRBV11-3	.	TRBJ2-1	.	CASSALAETGEQFF	TGTGCCAGCAGCGCCTTAGCGGAAACAGGAGAGCAGTTCTTC
TRBV18	.	TRBJ2-7	.	CASSPLRALSGDEQYF	TGTGCCAGCTCACCTTTGAGGGCACTATCGGGGGACGAGCAGTACTTC
TRBV5-6	.	TRBJ2-2	.	CASSFRRITGELFF	TGTGCCAGCAGCTTCAGGAGGATCACCGGGGAGCTGTTTTTT
TRBV7-2	once	TRBJ2-7	.	CASSLDRAVYEQYF	TGTGCCAGCAGCTTAGACAGGGCTGTCTACGAGCAGTACTTC
TRBV10-3	.	TRBJ1-2	.	CAISTGLYGYTF	TGTGCCATCAGTACAGGGTTATATGGCTACACCTTC
TRBV7-8	once	TRBJ1-5	TRBD1	CASSHRTGQSNQPQHF	TGTGCCAGCAGCCACCGGACAGGGCAGAGCAATCAGCCCCAGCATTTT
TRBV18	few	TRBJ1-4	.	CASSSNTGSNEKLFF	TGTGCCAGCTCATCGAATACAGGGTCTAATGAAAAACTGTTTTTT
TRBV3-1/TRBV3-2	.	TRBJ1-3	.	CPRSEESGNTIYF	TGTCCCCGATCGGAGGAATCTGGAAACACCATATATTTT
TRBV11-3	.	TRBJ1-4	TRBD1	CASSFTGAPSNEKLFF	TGTGCCAGCAGCTTCACAGGGGCTCCGTCTAATGAAAAACTGTTTTTT
TRBV3-1/TRBV3-2	.	TRBJ2-1	.	CASSREGWQFF	TGTGCCAGCAGCCGTGAGGGATGGCAGTTCTTC
TRBV11-3	.	TRBJ2-1	TRBD2	CASSLALWAGGPKSNEQFF	TGTGCCAGCAGCTTGGCGTTATGGGCGGGAGGGCCTAAATCCAATGAGCAGTTCTTC
TRBV25-1	.	TRBJ2-1	.	CASIDAQRSSYNEQFF	TGTGCCAGCATCGACGCCCAGCGGAGCTCCTACAATGAGCAGTTCTTC
TRBV7-8	.	TRBJ2-5	.	CASSPVAQETQYF	TGTGCCAGCAGCCCCGTGGCACAAGAGACCCAGTACTTC
TRBV7-9	few	TRBJ1-5	.	CASSPAANQPQHF	TGTGCCAGCAGCCCCGCCGCGAATCAGCCCCAGCATTTT
TRBV5-5	.	TRBJ2-5	TRBD2	CASSTGTTPGTQYF	TGTGCCAGCAGCACCGGGACTACCCCTGGGACCCAGTACTTC